This T cell receptor (beta chain) was sequenced during a study of cytomegalovirus exposure and HLA in healthy donors. Whole-study findings and limits: 16,951 TCR beta sequences were associated with HLA alleles at 0.05 false discovery rate in a later analysis. A list of 150 to 200 TCR beta chains associated with cytomegalovirus was given.

In the PCR, 60 Vbeta and 13 Jbeta primers were used. Authors' analysis steps: A follow-up analysis tallied 73 million or so unique TCR beta chains, roughly 11 million shared. Produced via immunoSEQ multiplex PCR; TCRdb's table is partial and in-frame only. The V and J calls and the clone size are those of that table, but D and trimming were determined from the DNA. Altogether roughly 150,000 clones are present, roughly 77% being singletons, with the ten largest covering approximately 3.8%. A remark on this clone: As yet, its antigen is unknown.

The CDR3 is made up of 11 amino acids. V lost 4 bases and J lost 10, with 10 bases in between. Germline V gives CDR1 SNHLY, CDR2 FYNNEI. The chain joins TRBV2 to TRBJ2-5; no clear D gene. Material: PBMCs. The receptor's source is a male donor in good health and CMV-seronegative. The CDR3 sequence is CASSGVQNQYF. The DNA of the CDR3 is TGTGCCAGCAGTGGAGTACAGAACCAGTACTTC.